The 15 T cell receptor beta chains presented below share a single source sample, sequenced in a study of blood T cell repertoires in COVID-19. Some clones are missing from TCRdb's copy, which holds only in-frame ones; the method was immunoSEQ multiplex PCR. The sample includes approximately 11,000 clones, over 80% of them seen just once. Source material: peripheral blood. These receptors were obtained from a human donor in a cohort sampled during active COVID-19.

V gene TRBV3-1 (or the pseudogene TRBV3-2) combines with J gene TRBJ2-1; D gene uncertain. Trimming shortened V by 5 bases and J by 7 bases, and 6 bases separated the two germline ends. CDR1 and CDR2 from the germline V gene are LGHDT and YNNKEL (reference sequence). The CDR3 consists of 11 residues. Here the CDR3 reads CASSEQNEQFF. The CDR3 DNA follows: TGTGCCAGCAGCGAACAGAATGAGCAGTTCTTC.

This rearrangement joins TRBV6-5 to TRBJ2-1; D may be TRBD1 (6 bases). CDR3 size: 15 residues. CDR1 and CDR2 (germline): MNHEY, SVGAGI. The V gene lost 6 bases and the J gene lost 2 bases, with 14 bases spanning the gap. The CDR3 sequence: CASRDSSVPYNEQFF. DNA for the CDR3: TGTGCCAGCAGGGACAGTTCGGTGCCCTACAATGAGCAGTTCTTC.

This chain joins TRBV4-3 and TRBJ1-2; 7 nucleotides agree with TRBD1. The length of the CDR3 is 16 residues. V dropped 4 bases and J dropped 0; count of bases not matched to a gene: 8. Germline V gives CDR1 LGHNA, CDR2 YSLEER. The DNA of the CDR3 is TGCGCCAGCAGCCCCCGGGACAGCGCAACTAACTATGGCTACACCTTC. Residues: CASSPRDSATNYGYTF.

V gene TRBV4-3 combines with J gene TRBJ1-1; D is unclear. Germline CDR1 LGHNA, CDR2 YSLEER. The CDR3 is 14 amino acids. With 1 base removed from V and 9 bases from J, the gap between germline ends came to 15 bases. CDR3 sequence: CASSQGIGVGKAFF. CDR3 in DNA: TGCGCCAGCAGCCAAGGTATCGGGGTCGGGAAAGCTTTCTTT.

CDR3 coding DNA: TGTGCCAGCAGCCAGGGGGCTAATATTTACGAGCAGTACTTC. It is translated as CASSQGANIYEQYF. The genes are TRBV3-1 (or the pseudogene TRBV3-2) and TRBJ2-7, with a possible D match to TRBD1 (6 bases). There are 14 residues in the CDR3. V lost 3 bases, J lost 4 bases, and 13 bases lay in between. Germline CDR1 and CDR2: LGHDT and YNNKEL (reference sequence).

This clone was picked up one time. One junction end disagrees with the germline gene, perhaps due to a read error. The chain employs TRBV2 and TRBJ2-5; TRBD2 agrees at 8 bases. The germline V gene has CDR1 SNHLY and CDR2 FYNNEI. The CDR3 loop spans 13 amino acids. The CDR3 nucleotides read TGTGCCAGCAGTTGGGGGACTAGAGGACGCAGGCACTTC. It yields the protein CASSWGTRGRRHF.

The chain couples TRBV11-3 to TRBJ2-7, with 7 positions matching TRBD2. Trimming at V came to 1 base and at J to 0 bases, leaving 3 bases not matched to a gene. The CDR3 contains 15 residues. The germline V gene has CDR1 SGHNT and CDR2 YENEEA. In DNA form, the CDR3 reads TGTGCCAGCAGCTTAGGGGGACTACCCTCCTACGAGCAGTACTTC. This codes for CASSLGGLPSYEQYF.

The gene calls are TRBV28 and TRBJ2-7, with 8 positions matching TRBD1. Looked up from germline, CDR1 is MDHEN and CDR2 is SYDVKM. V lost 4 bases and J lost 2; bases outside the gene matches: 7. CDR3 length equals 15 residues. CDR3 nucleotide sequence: TGTGCCAGCAGTTGGAGACAGGGGCGAGCCTACGAGCAGTACTTC. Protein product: CASSWRQGRAYEQYF.

CDR3 nucleotides: TGTGCCAGCAGTTTGACAGCTAACTATGGCTACACCTTC. Translated: CASSLTANYGYTF. The chain uses TRBV12-3 or TRBV12-4 and TRBJ1-2; maybe TRBD1 (5 bases). The CDR3 is made up of 13 amino acids. The V gene lost 3 bases and the J gene lost 0 bases, with 5 bases spanning the gap.

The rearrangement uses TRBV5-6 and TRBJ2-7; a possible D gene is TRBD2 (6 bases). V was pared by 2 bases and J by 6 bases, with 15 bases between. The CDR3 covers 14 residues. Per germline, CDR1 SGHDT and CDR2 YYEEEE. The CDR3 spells CASSFIGSLGEQYF. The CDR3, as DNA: TGTGCCAGCAGCTTCATCGGGAGCCTGGGCGAGCAGTACTTC.

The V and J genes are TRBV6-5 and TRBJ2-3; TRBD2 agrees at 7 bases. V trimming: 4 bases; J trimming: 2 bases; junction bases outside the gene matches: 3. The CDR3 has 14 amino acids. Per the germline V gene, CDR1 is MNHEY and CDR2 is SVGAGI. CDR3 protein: CASSSRLATDTQYF. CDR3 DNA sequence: TGTGCCAGCAGTTCCCGACTAGCCACAGATACGCAGTATTTT.

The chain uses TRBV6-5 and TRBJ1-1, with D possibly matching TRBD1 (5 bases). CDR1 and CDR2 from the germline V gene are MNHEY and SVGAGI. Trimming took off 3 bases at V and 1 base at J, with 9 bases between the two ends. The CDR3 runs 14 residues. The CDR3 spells CASSYGGGNTEAFF. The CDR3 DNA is TGTGCCAGCAGTTATGGGGGGGGGAACACTGAAGCTTTCTTT.

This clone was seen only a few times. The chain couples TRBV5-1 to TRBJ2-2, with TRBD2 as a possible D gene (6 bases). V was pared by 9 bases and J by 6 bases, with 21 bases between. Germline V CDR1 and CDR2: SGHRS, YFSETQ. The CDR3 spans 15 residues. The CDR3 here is CATSRVGGEAGELFF. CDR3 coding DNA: TGCGCCACCTCCCGGGTGGGAGGTGAGGCCGGGGAGCTGTTTTTT.

This CDR3 is CASSLASYGGNEQFF. The DNA for the CDR3 is TGTGCCAGCAGCTTAGCTAGCTACGGGGGCAATGAGCAGTTCTTC. The chain employs TRBV7-8 and TRBJ2-1; perhaps TRBD2 as D (6 bases). Germline values: CDR1 SGHVS, CDR2 FQNEAQ. The CDR3 runs 15 residues. The V and J ends lost 0 bases and 6 bases respectively, with 12 bases between them.

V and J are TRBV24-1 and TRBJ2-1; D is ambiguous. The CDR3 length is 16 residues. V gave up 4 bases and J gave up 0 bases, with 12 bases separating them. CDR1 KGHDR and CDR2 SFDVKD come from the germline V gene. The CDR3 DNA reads TGTGCCACCAGTGACCTCGCGCCGAGCTCCTACAATGAGCAGTTCTTC. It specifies CATSDLAPSSYNEQFF.